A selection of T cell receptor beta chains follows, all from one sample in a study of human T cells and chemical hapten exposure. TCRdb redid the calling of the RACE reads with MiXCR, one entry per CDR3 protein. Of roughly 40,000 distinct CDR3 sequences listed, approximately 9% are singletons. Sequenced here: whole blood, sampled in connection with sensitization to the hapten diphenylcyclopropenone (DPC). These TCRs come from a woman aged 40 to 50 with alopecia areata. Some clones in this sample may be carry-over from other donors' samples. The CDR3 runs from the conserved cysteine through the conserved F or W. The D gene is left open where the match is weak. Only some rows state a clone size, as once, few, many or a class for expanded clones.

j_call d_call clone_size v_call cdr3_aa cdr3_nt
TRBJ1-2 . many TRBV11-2 CASSLDRVAGYTF TGTGCCAGCAGCTTAGACAGGGTAGCTGGCTACACCTTC
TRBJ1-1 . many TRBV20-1 CSASPGPGAPEAFF TGCAGTGCTTCCCCGGGACCAGGCGCCCCTGAAGCTTTCTTT
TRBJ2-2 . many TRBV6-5 CASGRGRDTGELFF TGTGCCAGCGGTCGAGGCCGGGACACCGGGGAGCTGTTTTTT
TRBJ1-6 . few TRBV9 CASSEGDFGGSPLHF TGTGCCAGCAGCGAGGGGGACTTTGGTGGTTCACCCCTCCACTTT
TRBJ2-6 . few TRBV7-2 CASSLDRAGANVLTF TGTGCCAGCAGCTTAGACAGGGCTGGGGCCAACGTCCTGACTTTC
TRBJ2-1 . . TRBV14 CASSPLTGGKSNEQFF TGTGCCAGCAGCCCCCTTACGGGGGGCAAATCTAATGAGCAGTTCTTC
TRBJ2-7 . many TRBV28 CASSLSDKGSSYEQYF TGTGCCAGCAGTTTGTCGGACAAAGGGTCCTCCTACGAGCAGTACTTC
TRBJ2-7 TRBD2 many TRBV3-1 CASSRNSGTRGQYF TGTGCCAGCAGCCGGAATAGCGGGACCCGGGGGCAGTACTTC
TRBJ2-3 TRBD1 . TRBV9 CASSPLTGPTDTQYF TGTGCCAGCAGCCCACTGACAGGGCCCACAGATACGCAGTATTTT
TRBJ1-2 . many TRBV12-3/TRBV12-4 CASSFGGIYGYTF TGTGCCAGCAGTTTTGGCGGAATCTATGGCTACACCTTC
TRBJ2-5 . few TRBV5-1 CASSGGTAQTQYF TGCGCCAGCAGCGGCGGGACAGCCCAGACCCAGTACTTC
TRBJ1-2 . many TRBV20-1 CSARLGFGYGYTF TGCAGTGCTAGATTGGGCTTCGGCTATGGCTACACCTTC
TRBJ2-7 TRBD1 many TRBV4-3 CASSHGTGYYEQYF TGCGCCAGCAGCCACGGGACAGGATACTACGAGCAGTACTTC
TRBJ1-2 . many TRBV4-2 CASSQDRMRAGYTF TGTGCCAGCAGCCAAGATCGGATGAGGGCCGGCTACACCTTC
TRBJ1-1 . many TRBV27 CASSPHRVTEAFF TGTGCCAGCAGTCCCCACAGGGTCACTGAAGCTTTCTTT
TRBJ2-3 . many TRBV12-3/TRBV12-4 CASSFVPSTDTQYF TGTGCCAGCAGTTTCGTTCCCAGCACAGATACGCAGTATTTT
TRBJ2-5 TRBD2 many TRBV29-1 CSVVGAGAGETQYF TGCAGCGTTGTCGGAGCGGGGGCTGGGGAGACCCAGTACTTC
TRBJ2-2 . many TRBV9 CASSEKWGQNTGELFF TGTGCCAGCAGTGAAAAGTGGGGACAAAACACCGGGGAGCTGTTTTTT
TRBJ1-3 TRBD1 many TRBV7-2 CASSHHQGGAGNTIYF TGTGCCAGCAGCCATCATCAGGGGGGCGCTGGAAACACCATATATTTT
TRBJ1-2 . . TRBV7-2 CASGNYGYTF TGTGCCAGTGGGAACTATGGCTACACCTTC
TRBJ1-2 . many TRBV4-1 CASSQGPLRGYTF TGCGCCAGCAGCCAGGGCCCCCTGCGGGGCTACACCTTC
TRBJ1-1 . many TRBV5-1 CATSQAPGTEAFF TGCGCCACCTCTCAGGCCCCGGGGACTGAAGCTTTCTTT
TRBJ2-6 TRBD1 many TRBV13 CASSLSGTVVSGANVLTF TGTGCCAGCAGCTTAAGTGGGACAGTCGTCTCTGGGGCCAACGTCCTGACTTTC
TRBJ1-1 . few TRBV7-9 CAAQSGLNTEAFF TGTGCCGCGCAATCGGGCCTCAACACTGAAGCTTTCTTT
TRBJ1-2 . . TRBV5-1 CASSSGSYGYTF TGCGCCAGCAGCTCAGGCAGCTATGGCTACACCTTC
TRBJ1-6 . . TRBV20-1 CSTISDVSYNSPLHF TGCAGTACTATCAGTGACGTGTCCTATAATTCACCCCTCCACTTT
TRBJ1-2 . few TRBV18 CASSGGSNYGYTF TGTGCCAGCTCTGGGGGCTCCAACTATGGCTACACCTTC
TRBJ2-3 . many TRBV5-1 CASSLTPSTDTQYF TGCGCCAGCAGCCTTACTCCTAGCACAGATACGCAGTATTTT
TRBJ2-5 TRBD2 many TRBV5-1 CASSLTGGPHETQYF TGCGCCAGCAGCTTAACGGGGGGGCCTCACGAGACCCAGTACTTC
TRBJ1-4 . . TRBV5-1 CASSLSGRNEKLFF TGCGCCAGCAGCTTGTCGGGACGGAATGAAAAACTGTTTTTT
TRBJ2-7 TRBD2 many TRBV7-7 CASSPGGLAGDYEQYF TGTGCCAGCAGCCCAGGGGGACTAGCGGGGGACTACGAGCAGTACTTC